This is a list of T cell receptor beta chains from one sample in a study of CD8 T cells in ankylosing spondylitis. MiXCR was run by TCRdb on the 5' RACE reads, yielding one entry per CDR3 protein. In the table there are about 220,000 distinct CDR3 sequences, about 18% of which are singletons. The sample comprised blood, either unsorted or a sorted T cell fraction (not recorded which). Every receptor here comes from a male donor with ankylosing spondylitis. CDR3s include the opening cysteine and the closing phenylalanine or tryptophan. Fields, in order: clone size, D gene, J gene, V gene, CDR3 protein, CDR3 DNA. A D gene is named only where the DNA matches it firmly. Clone sizes are given selectively: once, few, many, or a class where the clone is expanded.

>NA|TRBD2|TRBJ2-1|TRBV20-1
CSARDKGAGGTYNEQFF
TGCAGTGCTAGAGATAAGGGAGCGGGGGGAACCTACAATGAGCAGTTCTTC
>NA|NA|TRBJ1-3|TRBV12-3/TRBV12-4
CASSLDPYPDSFSGNTIYF
TGTGCCAGCAGTTTGGACCCGTATCCTGACAGTTTTTCTGGAAACACCATATATTTT
>NA|NA|TRBJ1-6|TRBV29-1
CSVRESGSPLHF
TGCAGCGTCCGGGAGTCCGGTTCACCCCTCCACTTT
>NA|NA|TRBJ2-7|TRBV25-1
CASSSPTEAYEQYF
TGTGCCAGCAGCTCCCCGACGGAAGCCTACGAGCAGTACTTC
>NA|TRBD1|TRBJ1-1|TRBV30
CSQLTGGEEAFF
TGTTCTCAATTAACAGGGGGCGAGGAGGCTTTCTTT
>NA|NA|TRBJ2-7|TRBV4-1
CASSQEGVRNHEQYF
TGCGCCAGCAGCCAAGAAGGTGTGCGCAACCACGAGCAGTACTTC
>medium-sized|NA|TRBJ2-2|TRBV30
CAWSPQGITGELFF
TGTGCCTGGAGTCCACAGGGAATTACCGGGGAGCTGTTTTTT
>NA|TRBD1|TRBJ1-2|TRBV5-1
CASSPGTGSYYGYTF
TGCGCCAGCAGCCCCGGGACAGGGTCGTACTATGGCTACACCTTC
>NA|TRBD1|TRBJ1-1|TRBV5-6
CASSFSGTGDEMNTEAFF
TGTGCCAGCAGCTTCTCCGGGACAGGGGACGAAATGAACACTGAAGCTTTCTTT
>many|TRBD1|TRBJ2-1|TRBV11-1
CASSRDRNSYNEQFF
TGTGCCAGCAGCCGGGACAGAAACTCCTACAATGAGCAGTTCTTC
>NA|NA|TRBJ2-1|TRBV19
CASSIEGGTGSYNEQFF
TGTGCCAGTAGTATAGAGGGCGGGACTGGCTCCTACAATGAGCAGTTCTTC
>few|NA|TRBJ2-7|TRBV7-2
CASSFGMAYEQYF
TGTGCCAGCAGCTTCGGAATGGCCTACGAGCAGTACTTC
>few|TRBD2|TRBJ2-1|TRBV7-9
CASSAKLAGGPNEQFF
TGTGCCAGCAGCGCCAAACTAGCGGGGGGTCCGAATGAGCAGTTCTTC
>many|TRBD1|TRBJ2-1|TRBV29-1
CSVTHRGWVNEQFF
TGCAGCGTCACACACAGGGGATGGGTCAATGAGCAGTTCTTC
>NA|NA|TRBJ1-5|TRBV4-2
CASSQAQRSNQPQHF
TGTGCCAGCAGCCAAGCCCAGCGTAGCAATCAGCCCCAGCATTTT
>NA|NA|TRBJ2-7|TRBV29-1
CSVGGGIPYEQYF
TGCAGCGTTGGAGGGGGAATTCCCTACGAGCAGTACTTC
>few|TRBD2|TRBJ2-1|TRBV27
CASSFLTSGSDEQFF
TGTGCCAGCAGTTTTCTAACTAGCGGGAGCGATGAGCAGTTCTTC
>few|NA|TRBJ1-1|TRBV29-1
CSVRTDNTEAFF
TGCAGCGTGAGGACAGATAACACTGAAGCTTTCTTT
>NA|NA|TRBJ1-6|TRBV6-5
CASSYRQTENSPLHF
TGTGCCAGCAGTTACCGGCAGACTGAGAATTCACCCCTCCACTTT
>few|NA|TRBJ1-2|TRBV10-2
CASSEPQYYGYTF
TGCGCCAGCAGTGAGCCCCAATACTATGGCTACACCTTC
>NA|NA|TRBJ1-5|TRBV4-1
CASSQEGAGEYSNQPQHF
TGCGCCAGCAGCCAAGAAGGCGCAGGGGAGTATAGCAATCAGCCCCAGCATTTT
>NA|NA|TRBJ2-4|TRBV3-1
CASSLQNENIQYF
TGTGCCAGCAGCCTACAAAACGAAAACATTCAGTACTTC
>few|NA|TRBJ2-3|TRBV6-1
CASSDGVSADTQYF
TGTGCCAGCAGTGATGGAGTGAGTGCAGATACGCAGTATTTT
>NA|TRBD1|TRBJ2-2|TRBV20-1
CSARDERGQTGELFF
TGCAGTGCTAGAGATGAGAGGGGGCAAACCGGGGAGCTGTTTTTT
>NA|NA|TRBJ2-2|TRBV28
CASRGAPRGELFF
TGTGCCAGCAGAGGGGCCCCTCGGGGGGAGCTGTTTTTT
>NA|NA|TRBJ1-2|TRBV4-2
CASSPPGTEDGYTF
TGTGCCAGCAGCCCTCCCGGGACTGAAGATGGCTACACCTTC
>NA|TRBD1|TRBJ2-1|TRBV5-1
CASSLGQGAGEQFF
TGCGCCAGCAGCTTGGGACAGGGGGCAGGTGAGCAGTTCTTC
>NA|NA|TRBJ2-7|TRBV4-3
CASSHTTGQSLGSYEQYF
TGCGCCAGCAGCCACACGACCGGACAGAGCCTTGGCTCCTACGAGCAGTACTTC
>few|NA|TRBJ2-5|TRBV28
CASSLPGGGRETQYF
TGTGCCAGCAGTTTACCAGGGGGGGGCCGGGAGACCCAGTACTTC
>NA|NA|TRBJ1-1|TRBV7-9
CASSLQGSHTEAFF
TGTGCCAGCAGCTTACAGGGAAGTCACACTGAAGCTTTCTTT
>NA|NA|TRBJ2-7|TRBV5-6
CASSFEGALHEQYF
TGTGCCAGCAGCTTCGAAGGGGCCCTCCACGAGCAGTACTTC
>NA|TRBD1|TRBJ2-3|TRBV7-9
CASSFPTGSEDTQYF
TGTGCCAGCAGCTTCCCGACAGGGTCGGAGGATACGCAGTATTTT
>many|TRBD2|TRBJ2-2|TRBV3-1
CASRYSGAGDAGELFF
TGTGCCAGCAGATACAGCGGGGCGGGAGACGCCGGGGAGCTGTTTTTT
>NA|NA|TRBJ2-7|TRBV11-2
CASSLESRVSYEQYF
TGTGCCAGCAGCTTAGAATCCCGCGTCTCCTACGAGCAGTACTTC
>few|NA|TRBJ2-2|TRBV4-1
CASSQEVAESNTGELFF
TGCGCCAGCAGCCAAGAGGTGGCAGAGTCGAACACCGGGGAGCTGTTTTTT
>few|TRBD1|TRBJ1-6|TRBV27
CASSPQTGYSPLHF
TGTGCCAGCAGTCCTCAGACAGGGTACTCACCCCTCCACTTT
>few|NA|TRBJ2-3|TRBV24-1
CATSDLTVDTQYF
TGTGCCACCAGTGATTTGACAGTGGATACGCAGTATTTT
>NA|TRBD1|TRBJ2-1|TRBV2
CASSRAGQGHNEQFF
TGTGCCAGCAGCCGAGCGGGACAGGGCCACAATGAGCAGTTCTTC
>NA|TRBD1|TRBJ1-1|TRBV4-1
CASSPGQGETEAFF
TGCGCCAGCAGCCCGGGACAGGGTGAGACTGAAGCTTTCTTT
>NA|TRBD1|TRBJ1-5|TRBV6-8
CASSYSNPGQHYQPQHF
TGTGCCAGCAGTTACTCGAACCCGGGACAGCACTATCAGCCCCAGCATTTT
>NA|TRBD2|TRBJ2-5|TRBV7-9
CASSSPGLAGEETQYF
TGTGCCAGCAGCTCGCCCGGACTAGCGGGGGAGGAGACCCAGTACTTC
>NA|NA|TRBJ1-1|TRBV27
CASSLSRWSEAFF
TGTGCCAGCAGTTTATCGCGTTGGTCTGAAGCTTTCTTT
>few|NA|TRBJ2-5|TRBV11-2
CASSLVGPRGSGGETQYF
TGTGCCAGCAGCTTAGTTGGGCCGAGGGGTTCCGGAGGGGAGACCCAGTACTTC
>NA|NA|TRBJ2-1|TRBV11-2
CASSLEWSASEYNEQFF
TGTGCCAGCAGCTTAGAGTGGAGCGCGAGTGAGTACAATGAGCAGTTCTTC
>few|NA|TRBJ1-1|TRBV5-6
CASSLQVTEAFF
TGTGCCAGCAGCTTACAGGTGACTGAAGCTTTCTTT
>NA|NA|TRBJ2-1|TRBV11-2
CASSPVAGWQFF
TGTGCCAGCAGCCCGGTGGCGGGTTGGCAGTTCTTC
>few|TRBD2|TRBJ2-7|TRBV12-3/TRBV12-4
CASSFSLAAEYEQYF
TGTGCCAGCAGTTTCTCTCTAGCGGCAGAGTACGAGCAGTACTTC
>NA|NA|TRBJ1-1|TRBV6-2/TRBV6-3
CASSYSTHGNTEAFF
TGTGCCAGCAGTTACTCGACCCACGGGAACACTGAAGCTTTCTTT
>few|NA|TRBJ2-1|TRBV9
CASSVAEGSSYNEQFF
TGTGCCAGCAGCGTAGCGGAGGGGTCGAGTTACAATGAGCAGTTCTTC